This T cell receptor beta chain comes out of a study of CD8 T cells in ankylosing spondylitis. Whole-study results and caveats: Prior work had noted some motif variants in reactive arthritis blood and synovial fluid.

MiXCR was run by TCRdb on the 5' RACE reads, yielding one entry per CDR3 protein. This sample carries over 25,000 distinct CDR3 sequences, 12% to 15% of them seen once, and the ten largest clones take 36%. The CDR3 extends over 13 amino acids. Between the trimmed V and J ends, which lost 6 bases and 6 bases, there was a span of 14 bases. Germline loops: CDR1 MDHEN, CDR2 SYDVKM. The table lists this clonotype with a few counts. Its antigen is currently unknown. Sequences were obtained from blood. V and J are TRBV28 and TRBJ1-2, with a tentative D call TRBD1 (6 bases). The TCR sequence derives from a male donor with ankylosing spondylitis or in good health (not recorded which). CDR3 region: CASSLQGRHGYTF. The CDR3 nucleotides read TGTGCCAGCAGCCTCCAGGGGAGACATGGCTACACCTTC.